This T cell receptor beta chain was obtained from a study of blood T cell repertoires in COVID-19 (dated by TCRdb to the early 2020s). As for the study more broadly: The collaborator samples originated in the United States, Italy and Spain and spanned the acute and convalescent phases of COVID-19. The prospective study material was composed of cDNA or gDNA derived from T cells, B-cell-depleted T cells, or PBMCs. Subjects who had been exposed to COVID-19, were actively infected with it, or had recovered from it provided the deeply sampled blood TCRbeta repertoires that made up the dataset. The repertoires were released in a freely available public database meant as a resource for research on the immune response to SARS-CoV-2. The samples were drawn from two sources: the first 160 participants of the ongoing ImmuneRACE study, and 950 to 1,500 subjects contributed by 6 global collaborators. Nearly every sample came with metadata listing a de-identified subject ID, COVID-19 status, age in years and sex. HLA class I and class II types, where available, came from metadata supplied by the sample provider rather than from assay-based typing.

About this clone itself: The specificity of this receptor is unknown. No base quality values were provided; no much bigger clone lies one nucleotide off.

V is cut by 6 bases and J by 0 bases, and the space between the germline ends is 17 bases. CDR1 and CDR2 (MNHEY, SMNVEV) derive from the germline V gene (reference sequence). Counted from cysteine to phenylalanine, this CDR3 has 17 amino acids. The only DNA kept is the CDR3, 51 bases in frame from the first base. Collaborating institutions collected whole blood in K2EDTA tubes following their own protocols. For TCRbeta analysis, collaborators shipped samples as frozen whole blood, isolated PBMCs, or DNA extracted from either of those sample types. TCRbeta CDR3 regions were amplified from genomic DNA using the immunoSEQ Assay, a bias-controlled multiplex PCR. Under the source paper's analysis protocol: Nucleated cell counts per sample were estimated from amplification of reference gene primers within the assay. Sequence reads were collapsed and filtered to measure the absolute abundance of every unique TCRbeta CDR3 rearrangement. For each sample, productive Simpson clonality was calculated as the square root of Simpson's diversity index across productive rearrangements. In its TCRdb copy, this immuneACCESS table keeps in-frame sequences only and misses some clones. Where compared with another copy, unresolved V genes explain less than half of these, and the others have no known cause. V, J and clone size derive from that table, while D and trimming were established from the DNA sequence. This sample lists roughly 300,000 clones; about 85% were detected once. The ten largest clones capture about 14% of the sample.

Study-wide conclusions, independent of this receptor: The quantity of clinical and demographic metadata differed by source and by participant and was supplied without curation.

The chain is assembled from TRBV27 and TRBJ2-2; 5 matching bases give a weak D call of TRBD2. Sequencing used peripheral blood. This clonotype was sampled from a human donor in a cohort sampled during active COVID-19. The DNA is TGTGCCAGCAGCGTCTCTGGACTTTTCGCGAACACCGGGGAGCTGTTTTTT. This codes for CASSVSGLFANTGELFF.